This T cell receptor (beta chain) was observed in a study of blood T cell repertoires in COVID-19. Overall study context: Some COVID-19 samples were acute and others convalescent; all came from the United States, Italy and Spain. Nucleic acid was either cDNA or gDNA, and it came from T cells, B-cell-depleted T cells, or PBMCs.

The CDR3 extends over 15 amino acids. J lost 6 bases, V lost 5 bases, and 10 bases had no gene match. Per the germline V gene, CDR1 is SGHVS and CDR2 is FQNEAQ. In the authors' methods: Amplifying reference gene primers gave estimates of nucleated cell counts. The data were produced by immunoSEQ multiplex PCR, yet TCRdb's version contains in-frame clones alone and is incomplete. V, J and clone size are taken as reported in that table, and D and trimming were inferred from the DNA itself. Here the sample spans 200,000 or so clones, approximately 79% being singletons. This TCR was recovered from a man aged 25 to 45 with active or convalescent COVID-19. The V and J genes are TRBV7-8 and TRBJ1-1, with TRBD1 identical over 9 bases. Sequenced sample: peripheral blood. For the CDR3, the DNA is TGTGCCAGCAGCATCGGACAGGGGCGATTGGCTGAAGCTTTCTTT. It specifies CASSIGQGRLAEAFF.